This T cell receptor beta chain was documented in a study of T cell changes during pregnancy in multiple sclerosis. V shed 5 bases and J shed 3 bases, with 13 bases lying between them. The germline V gene encodes CDR1 SGHRS and CDR2 YFSETQ. The CDR3 is 14 amino acids. This table comes from immunoSEQ multiplex PCR, and its TCRdb copy is limited to in-frame clones, with some not included. Found here are about 67,000 clones, 92% of them singletons; the top ten hold roughly 1.5%. Specimen: peripheral blood, collected after pregnancy. This clonotype originated in a female donor with multiple sclerosis, enrolled in a pregnancy study. V usage is TRBV5-1 and J usage is TRBJ2-3, with D maybe TRBD2 (5 bases). This chain's CDR3 is CASRYGGLTDTQYF. CDR3 sequence (DNA): TGCGCCAGCAGATACGGAGGCCTTACAGATACGCAGTATTTT.